Below are 8 T cell receptor beta chains sequenced from a single sample in a study of kidney transplant recipient with SARS-CoV-2 infection. Each CDR3 protein is one row after TCRdb ran MiXCR on the reads. The profile shows 250,000 or so distinct CDR3 sequences, around 26% of them singletons. The source was a blood sample, collected at baseline and on roughly day 110 from a kidney transplant recipient. The receptors come from a male patient aged 25-45 years who had COVID-19 and was a kidney transplant recipient. Some of the T cells may derive from the graft donor.

As to this clonotype: Since a much larger clone is just one base distant, this may be a read error. The V call is TRBV7-6, the J call TRBJ2-2; TRBD2 matches at 12 bases. The CDR3 consists of 16 residues. Germline loops: CDR1 SGHVS, CDR2 FNYEAQ. The CDR3 is CAGRPGLAGSGGELFF. CDR3 coding DNA: TGTGCCGGCAGACCTGGACTAGCGGGGTCGGGCGGGGAGCTGTTTTTT.

This clonotype came up once. A much larger clone is a single base away; this may be a read error. The conserved closing phenylalanine or tryptophan is absent in this CDR3, likely reflecting a read error. V usage is TRBV12-5 and J usage is TRBJ2-1; 10 bases are shared with TRBD2. The J segment lost 8 bases and the V segment lost 8 bases, leaving 9 bases of the junction unmatched. The CDR3 length is 14 residues. Germline CDR1 reads LGHNT; CDR2 reads FRNRAP. For the CDR3, the DNA is TGTGCTAGTATCCTAGCGGGAGTAGGCGATGAGCAGTTCCTC. It encodes CASILAGVGDEQFL.

The rearrangement joins TRBV9 to TRBJ2-1; D is perhaps TRBD2 (5 bases). V lost 1 base to trimming and J lost 9 bases, with 11 bases between them. Looked up from germline, CDR1 is SGDLS and CDR2 is YYNGEE. The CDR3 spans 13 residues. CDR3 coding DNA: TGTGCCAGCAGCGTAACCGGAGCGGCTGAGCAGTTCTTC. Protein sequence: CASSVTGAAEQFF.

This clonotype showed up many times. The gene calls are TRBV3-1 and TRBJ2-7; 8 nucleotides align to TRBD1. V lost 3 bases to trimming and J lost 3 bases; unmatched junction nucleotides: 10. The V gene's germline CDR1 is LGHDT and CDR2 YNNKEL (reference sequence). The CDR3 is 16 residues long. The CDR3 sequence: CASSHSGTGRNYEQYF. The CDR3 DNA reads as TGTGCCAGCAGCCACTCCGGGACAGGCAGAAACTACGAGCAGTACTTC.

This clonotype was recorded at least ten times. This rearrangement joins TRBV20-1 to TRBJ2-2; no firm D call. Germline V gene sequence: CDR1 DFQATT, CDR2 SNEGSKA (reference sequence). CDR3 size: 15 residues. V was cut by 4 bases and J by 3 bases, with 15 bases left in between. CDR3 sequence: CSAKLRGWDTGELFF. CDR3 sequence (DNA): TGCAGTGCTAAGCTACGCGGATGGGACACCGGGGAGCTGTTTTTT.

For this clonotype: This is likely an artifact of a read error, given a far larger clone one base away. The chain recombines TRBV7-3 with TRBJ2-5; weak D call: TRBD1 (6 bases). The J call may be incorrect, as the DNA end agrees better with TRBJ2-7. Germline lookup yields CDR1 SGHTA and CDR2 FQGTGA. CDR3 length equals 14 residues. The CDR3 sequence is CASSHHRASYEQYF. In DNA, the CDR3 is TGTGCCAGCAGTCACCACAGGGCCTCCTACGAGCAGTACTTC.

The table lists this clonotype with many counts. J is TRBJ2-5 and V is TRBV14; no clear D. This CDR3 region has 13 residues. Trimming stripped 4 bases from V and 1 base from J, with 7 bases between. Germline V gives CDR1 SGHDN, CDR2 FVKESK. CDR3 DNA sequence: TGTGCCAGCAGCCGGCAGGCCCAAGAGACCCAGTACTTC. It specifies CASSRQAQETQYF.

About this clonotype itself: A much larger clone lies a single base off, so this may be a read error. The chain combines TRBV11-2 with TRBJ1-2, with D unresolved. The CDR3 totals 17 residues. Germline V CDR1 and CDR2: SGHAT, FQNNGV. The V end was cut by 8 bases, the J end by 4 bases, with 26 bases between. The CDR3 here is CASCDVPTSRKTYGYTF. For the CDR3, the DNA is TGTGCCAGCTGCGATGTTCCAACAAGCAGAAAGACCTATGGCTACACCTTC. Together with reference TRBV11-2 and TRBJ1-2, the CDR3 gives the full variable domain: EAGVAQSPRYKIIEKRQSVAFWCNPISGHATLYWYQQILGQGPKLLIQFQNNGVVDDSQLPKDRFSAERLKGVDSTLKIQPAKLEDSAVYLCASCDVPTSRKTYGYTFGSGTRLTVV.